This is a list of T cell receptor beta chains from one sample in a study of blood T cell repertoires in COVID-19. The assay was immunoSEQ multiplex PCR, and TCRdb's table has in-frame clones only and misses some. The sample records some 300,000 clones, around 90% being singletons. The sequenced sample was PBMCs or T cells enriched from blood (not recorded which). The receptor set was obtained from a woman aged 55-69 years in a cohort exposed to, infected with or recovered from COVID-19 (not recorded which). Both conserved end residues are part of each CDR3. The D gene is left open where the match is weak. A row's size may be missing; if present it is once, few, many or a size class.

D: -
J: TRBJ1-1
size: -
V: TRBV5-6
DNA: TGTGCCAGCAGCGATAGATTCACGGAGTCCACTGAAGCTTTCTTT
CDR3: CASSDRFTESTEAFF

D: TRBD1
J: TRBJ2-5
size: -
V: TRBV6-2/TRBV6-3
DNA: TGTGCCAGCAGTTACCTCGGGACAGGCAGACAAGAGACCCAGTACTTC
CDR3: CASSYLGTGRQETQYF

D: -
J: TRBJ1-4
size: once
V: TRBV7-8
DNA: TGTGCCAGCAGCCGTCGGGTGGCGGCAGCAACTAATGAAAAACTGTTTTTT
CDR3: CASSRRVAAATNEKLFF

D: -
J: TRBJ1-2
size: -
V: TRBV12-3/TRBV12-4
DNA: TGTGCCAGCAGTCAGGGCTTCTATGGCTACACCTTC
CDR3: CASSQGFYGYTF

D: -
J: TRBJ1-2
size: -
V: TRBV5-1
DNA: TGCGCCAGCAGCTTGGCAGCCGGGAGTGCGGGCTACACCTTC
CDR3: CASSLAAGSAGYTF

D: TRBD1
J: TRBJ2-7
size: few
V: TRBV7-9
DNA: TGTGCCAGCAGCTTGGCCGGGACAGGGAGCGAGCAGTACTTC
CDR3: CASSLAGTGSEQYF

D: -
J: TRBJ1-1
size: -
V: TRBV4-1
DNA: TGCGCCAGCAGCCAAGATGTCAGACTCCTTGAAGCTTTCTTT
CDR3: CASSQDVRLLEAFF

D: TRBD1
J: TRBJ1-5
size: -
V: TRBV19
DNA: TGTGCCAGTAGTATGGACAGGGCGAGCAATCAGCCCCAGCATTTT
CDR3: CASSMDRASNQPQHF

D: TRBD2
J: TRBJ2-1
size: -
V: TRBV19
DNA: TGTGCCAGTAGTATGAGGAAGCGGGAGCATGAGCAGTTCTTC
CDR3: CASSMRKREHEQFF

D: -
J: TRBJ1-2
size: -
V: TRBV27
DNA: TGTGCCAGCAGTGGCCAGGGGAGAGGCTACACCTTC
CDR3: CASSGQGRGYTF

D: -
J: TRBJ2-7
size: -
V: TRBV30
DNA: TGTGCCTGGACGGACAGCCGCTACGAGCAGTACTTC
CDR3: CAWTDSRYEQYF

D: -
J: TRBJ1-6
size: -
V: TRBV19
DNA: TGTGCCAGTAGGGGCCTCCCGAGAAATTCACCCCTCCACTTT
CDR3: CASRGLPRNSPLHF

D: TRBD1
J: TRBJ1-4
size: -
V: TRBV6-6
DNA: TGTGCCAGCAACAACAGGGGCGATGAAAAACTGTTTTTT
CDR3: CASNNRGDEKLFF

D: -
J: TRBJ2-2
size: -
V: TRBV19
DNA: TGTGCCAGTAGGGAGGGTAGGAACACCGGGGAGCTGTTTTTT
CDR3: CASREGRNTGELFF

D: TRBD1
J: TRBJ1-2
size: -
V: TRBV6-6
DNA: TGTGCCAGCAGCGAGACGGGACAGATCAACTATGGCTACACCTTC
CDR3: CASSETGQINYGYTF

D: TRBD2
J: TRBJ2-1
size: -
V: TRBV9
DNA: TGTGCCAGCAGCGTCTCTAGCGGGAGGACAGGATACTCCTACAATGAGCAGTTCTTC
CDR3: CASSVSSGRTGYSYNEQFF

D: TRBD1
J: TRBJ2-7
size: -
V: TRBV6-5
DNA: TGTGCCAGCAGTCGACAGGGGGGCGAGCAGTATTTC
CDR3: CASSRQGGEQYF

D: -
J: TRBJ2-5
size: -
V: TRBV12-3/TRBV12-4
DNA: TGTGCCAGCAGACACAGGGTGGAGACCCAGTACTTC
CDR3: CASRHRVETQYF

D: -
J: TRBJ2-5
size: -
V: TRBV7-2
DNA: TGTGCCAGCAGGCGACCGGTGAGGGCTGAGACCCAGTACTTC
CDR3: CASRRPVRAETQYF

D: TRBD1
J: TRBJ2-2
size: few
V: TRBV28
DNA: TGTGCCAGCATCTTATCCAGGGGGCGCACCGGGGAGCTGTTTTTT
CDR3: CASILSRGRTGELFF

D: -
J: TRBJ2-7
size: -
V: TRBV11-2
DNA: TGTGCCAGCAGTCTGGCGGGGTTTTACGAGCAGTACTTC
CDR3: CASSLAGFYEQYF

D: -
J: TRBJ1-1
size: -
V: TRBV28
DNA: TGTGCCAGCACCAAACGGGTTATGAACACTGAAGCTTTCTTT
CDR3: CASTKRVMNTEAFF

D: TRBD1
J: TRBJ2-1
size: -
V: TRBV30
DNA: TGTGCCTGGAGCTCATCGGGACAGGGGTTCTTC
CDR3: CAWSSSGQGFF

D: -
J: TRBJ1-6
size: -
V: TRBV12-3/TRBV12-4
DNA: TGTGCCAGCAGCGATGGGGGCGGTTCACCCCTCCACTTT
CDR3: CASSDGGGSPLHF

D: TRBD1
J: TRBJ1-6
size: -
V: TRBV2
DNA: TGTGCCAGCAGTGAAAGACAGGGTAATTCACCCCTCCACTTT
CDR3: CASSERQGNSPLHF

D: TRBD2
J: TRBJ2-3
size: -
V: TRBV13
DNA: TGTGCCAGCAGCCCCCTAGCGGGAGCAGATACGCAGTATTTT
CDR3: CASSPLAGADTQYF

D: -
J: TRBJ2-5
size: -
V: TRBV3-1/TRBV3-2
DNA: TGTGCCAGCACCGGGTCAGAGACCCAGTACTTC
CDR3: CASTGSETQYF

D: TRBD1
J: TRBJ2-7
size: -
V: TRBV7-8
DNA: TGTGCCAGCAAATCCGAGGGACAGGGTCCCCACGAGCAGTACTTC
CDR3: CASKSEGQGPHEQYF

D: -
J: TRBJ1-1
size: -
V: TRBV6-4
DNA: TGTGCCAGCAGTGACTCGGGGGGAGCGAACACTGAAGCTTTCTTT
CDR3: CASSDSGGANTEAFF

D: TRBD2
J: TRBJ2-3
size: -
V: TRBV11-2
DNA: TGTGCCAGCAGCTTGGGAACTAGCGGGAGGACAGATACGCAGTATTTT
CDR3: CASSLGTSGRTDTQYF

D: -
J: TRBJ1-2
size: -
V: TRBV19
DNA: TGTGCCAGTAGTAGAGGAATGGGTGGCTACACCTTC
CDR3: CASSRGMGGYTF

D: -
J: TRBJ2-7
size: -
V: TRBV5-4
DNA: TGTGCCAGCAGCTTCCAAGCCGGACACCAACGGGAGCAGTACTTC
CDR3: CASSFQAGHQREQYF

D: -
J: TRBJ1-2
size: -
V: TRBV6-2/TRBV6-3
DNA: TGTGCCAGCAGTTACACACAGGGAGTAGGCCATGGCTACACCTTC
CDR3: CASSYTQGVGHGYTF

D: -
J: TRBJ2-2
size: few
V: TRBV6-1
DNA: TGTGCCAGCAGTGCCGACCCCAGGGTGGGATCCACCGGGGAGCTGTTTTTT
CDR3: CASSADPRVGSTGELFF

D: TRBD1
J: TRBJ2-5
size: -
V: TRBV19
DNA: TGTGCCAGTAGTACACAGGGGTCCCAAGAGACCCAGTACTTC
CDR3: CASSTQGSQETQYF

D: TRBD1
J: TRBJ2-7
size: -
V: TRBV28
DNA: TGTGCCAGCATCGGACAGGGATGGGGCAACGAGCAGTACTTC
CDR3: CASIGQGWGNEQYF

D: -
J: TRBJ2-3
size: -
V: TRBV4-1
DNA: TGCGCCAGCAGCCAAGACGTAGGTCCTAGTCGCACAGATACGCAGTATTTT
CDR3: CASSQDVGPSRTDTQYF

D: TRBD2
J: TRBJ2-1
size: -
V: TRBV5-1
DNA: TGCGCCAGCAGCTTGGGTAGCGGGGCCCGCTACAATGAGCAGTTCTTC
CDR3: CASSLGSGARYNEQFF

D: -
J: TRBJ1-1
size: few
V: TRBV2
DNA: TGTGCCAGCAGTGGGGCAGGAACGTTCCATGAAGCTTTCTTT
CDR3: CASSGAGTFHEAFF

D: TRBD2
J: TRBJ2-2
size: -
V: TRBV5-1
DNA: TGCGCCAGCAGCCCGGACGGGGGGACGGCCGGGGAGCTGTTTTTT
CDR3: CASSPDGGTAGELFF

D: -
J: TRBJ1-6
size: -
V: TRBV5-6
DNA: TGTGCCAGCAGCCGTCAGACGGGGAATAATTCACCCCTCCACTTT
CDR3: CASSRQTGNNSPLHF

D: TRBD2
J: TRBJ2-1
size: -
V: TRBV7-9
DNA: TGTGCCAGCAGCCCCGGACTAGCGGGGGGGTCCTACAATGAGCAGTTCTTC
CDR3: CASSPGLAGGSYNEQFF

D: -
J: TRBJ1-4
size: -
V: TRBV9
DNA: TGTGCCAGCAGCGCCTCACAGGGTGCTAATGAAAAACTGTTTTTT
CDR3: CASSASQGANEKLFF

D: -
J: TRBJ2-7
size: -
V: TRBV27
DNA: TGTGCCAGCAGTTCGCTAGCTCTGGTGTTATCCGAGCAGTACTTC
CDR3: CASSSLALVLSEQYF

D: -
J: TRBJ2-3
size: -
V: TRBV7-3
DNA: TGTGCCAGCAGTATCGCCCAGGGGAATTGGGATACGCAGTATTTT
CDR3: CASSIAQGNWDTQYF

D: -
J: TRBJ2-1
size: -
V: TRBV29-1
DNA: TGCAGCGCCGGAGACGACAGAGACAATGAGCAGTTCTTC
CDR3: CSAGDDRDNEQFF

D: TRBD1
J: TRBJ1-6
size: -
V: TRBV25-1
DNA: TGTGCCAGCAGTGATTCCCGACAGGGCTCTTATAATTCACCCCTCCACTTT
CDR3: CASSDSRQGSYNSPLHF

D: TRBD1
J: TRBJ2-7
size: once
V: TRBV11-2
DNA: TGTGCCAGCAGCAGGACAGGGGGGCGCTACGAGCAGTACTTC
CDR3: CASSRTGGRYEQYF

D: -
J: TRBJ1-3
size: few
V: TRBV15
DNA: TGTGCCACCAGCAGAGGACAGTCCTCTGGAAACACCATATATTTT
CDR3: CATSRGQSSGNTIYF

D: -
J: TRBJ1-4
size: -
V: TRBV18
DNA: TGTGCCAGCTCACCACTCAGGAGGACTAATGAAAAACTGTTTTTT
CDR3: CASSPLRRTNEKLFF

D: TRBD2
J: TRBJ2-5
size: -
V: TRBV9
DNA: TGTGCCAGCAGCGCGGAGGAGGGAGGGCCCGTAGAGACCCAGTACTTC
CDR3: CASSAEEGGPVETQYF

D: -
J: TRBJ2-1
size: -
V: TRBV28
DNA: TGTGCCAGCAGTTTGGAGGGGTATGAGCAGTTCTTC
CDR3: CASSLEGYEQFF

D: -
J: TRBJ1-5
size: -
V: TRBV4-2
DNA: TGTGCCAGCAGCCAAGAGGGGCGCAAGGGTAGCAATCAGCCCCAGCATTTT
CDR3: CASSQEGRKGSNQPQHF